The clone carrying this T cell receptor (beta chain) has a handful of counts. What it binds is not known. This CDR3 contains 12 residues. V dropped 1 base and J dropped 10 bases, with 8 bases sitting between them. Looked up from germline, CDR1 is GTSNPN and CDR2 is SVGIG (reference sequence). Cultured CD4+ T cells had their DNA profiled by the Oncomine TCR Beta short-read assay. One entry per CDR3 protein results from TCRdb running MiXCR on the PCR reads. In the table there are 10,000 or so distinct CDR3 sequences, over 55% of which are singletons. The data were taken from a study of vaccination and CD4 T cells after COVID-19. Study overall: Convalescent donors totaled six males and four females, including two who were Hispanic.

Treatment: roughly 10-day PBMC culture with coronavirus spike peptide pools or control peptides (ViraFEST assay). The sequence was collected from a human donor who had recovered from COVID-19. V gene TRBV30 combines with J gene TRBJ1-6; D is undetermined. Material: CD4+ T cells from blood, cultured in vitro. The CDR3 DNA is TGTGCCTGGAGTGAGATTGGCTCACCCCTCCACTTT. Translated: CAWSEIGSPLHF.